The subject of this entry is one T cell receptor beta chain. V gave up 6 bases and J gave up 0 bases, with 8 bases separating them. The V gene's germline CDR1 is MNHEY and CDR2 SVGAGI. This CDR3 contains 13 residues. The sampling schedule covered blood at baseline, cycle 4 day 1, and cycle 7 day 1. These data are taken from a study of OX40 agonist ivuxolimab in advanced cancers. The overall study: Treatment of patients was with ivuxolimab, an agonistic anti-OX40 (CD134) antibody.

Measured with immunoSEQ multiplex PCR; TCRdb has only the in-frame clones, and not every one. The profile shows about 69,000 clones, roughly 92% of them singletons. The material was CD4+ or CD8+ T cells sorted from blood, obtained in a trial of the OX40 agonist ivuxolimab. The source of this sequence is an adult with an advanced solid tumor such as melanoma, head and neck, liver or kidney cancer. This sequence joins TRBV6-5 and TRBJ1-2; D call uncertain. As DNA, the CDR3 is TGTGCCAGCAGCCGCACTTCTAACTATGGCTACACCTTC. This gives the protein CASSRTSNYGYTF.